This is a list of T cell receptor beta chains from one sample in a study of breast tumors, draining lymph nodes, adjacent tissues. One entry per CDR3 protein results from TCRdb running MiXCR on the multiplex PCR reads. The sample records hundreds of thousands of distinct CDR3 sequences, 32% being singletons. The sequenced material came from axillary lymph node tissue. These receptor sequences come from a female donor with breast cancer. Some clones in this sample may be carry-over from other donors' samples. CDR3s include the opening cysteine and the closing phenylalanine or tryptophan.

J gene: TRBJ2-1
CDR3 length: 17
V gene: TRBV19
CDR3 protein: CASSIAFRLAGGNEQSF

J gene: TRBJ2-3
CDR3 length: 11
V gene: TRBV6-1
CDR3 protein: CASSPRTTQYF

J gene: TRBJ2-5
CDR3 length: 15
V gene: TRBV5-1
CDR3 protein: CASSDGLARRATQYF

J gene: TRBJ1-6
CDR3 length: 16
V gene: TRBV6-6
CDR3 protein: CASSSCPEQVNSPLHF

J gene: TRBJ2-2
CDR3 length: 17
V gene: TRBV12-3/TRBV12-4
CDR3 protein: CASSSKTSGSGHGELFF

J gene: TRBJ2-7
CDR3 length: 14
V gene: TRBV6-2/TRBV6-3
CDR3 protein: CASRPPGLPYEQYF

J gene: TRBJ1-6
CDR3 length: 16
V gene: TRBV4-2
CDR3 protein: CASSQEGGVRNSPLHF

J gene: TRBJ1-3
CDR3 length: 15
V gene: TRBV5-1
CDR3 protein: CASSLSASGKETIYF

J gene: TRBJ1-5
CDR3 length: 15
V gene: TRBV28
CDR3 protein: CASSLIQGSNQPQHF

J gene: TRBJ1-5
CDR3 length: 13
V gene: TRBV12-3/TRBV12-4
CDR3 protein: CASIGTSGAYEHF

J gene: TRBJ2-5
CDR3 length: 16
V gene: TRBV20-1
CDR3 protein: CSPRRRTSGRAETQYF

J gene: TRBJ2-7
CDR3 length: 16
V gene: TRBV19
CDR3 protein: CASSIDRTRSIYEQYF

J gene: TRBJ1-5
CDR3 length: 14
V gene: TRBV12-5
CDR3 protein: CASGSGSGQETQHF

J gene: TRBJ1-4
CDR3 length: 14
V gene: TRBV7-9
CDR3 protein: CASSLGGVAEKLFF

J gene: TRBJ2-1
CDR3 length: 18
V gene: TRBV20-1
CDR3 protein: CSARDVSGGANSYNEQFF

J gene: TRBJ2-7
CDR3 length: 15
V gene: TRBV12-3/TRBV12-4
CDR3 protein: CASSLAGAGTYEQYF

J gene: TRBJ2-1
CDR3 length: 12
V gene: TRBV20-1
CDR3 protein: CSAREGNNEQFF

J gene: TRBJ2-6
CDR3 length: 19
V gene: TRBV7-2
CDR3 protein: CASSLRMGQTGSGANVLTF

J gene: TRBJ2-1
CDR3 length: 14
V gene: TRBV10-3
CDR3 protein: CAISPPGSYNEQFF

J gene: TRBJ2-3
CDR3 length: 15
V gene: TRBV15
CDR3 protein: CATSPRSGRTDTQYF

J gene: TRBJ2-5
CDR3 length: 14
V gene: TRBV6-5
CDR3 protein: CASSKTTGQETQYF

J gene: TRBJ1-4
CDR3 length: 15
V gene: TRBV14
CDR3 protein: CASSQGGGTNEKLFF

J gene: TRBJ2-1
CDR3 length: 13
V gene: TRBV20-1
CDR3 protein: CSARSGEYNEQFF

J gene: TRBJ2-5
CDR3 length: 16
V gene: TRBV3-1
CDR3 protein: CASSRSRGWSQETQYF

J gene: TRBJ1-6
CDR3 length: 15
V gene: TRBV6-5
CDR3 protein: CASSSGTGVASPLHF

J gene: TRBJ2-4
CDR3 length: 15
V gene: TRBV20-1
CDR3 protein: CSTSTSGRAKNIQYF

J gene: TRBJ2-1
CDR3 length: 15
V gene: TRBV15
CDR3 protein: CATSRDDGGRGEQFF

J gene: TRBJ1-1
CDR3 length: 12
V gene: TRBV29-1
CDR3 protein: CSAAHPDTEAFF

J gene: TRBJ1-6
CDR3 length: 13
V gene: TRBV12-3/TRBV12-4
CDR3 protein: CASSLLEDSPLHF

J gene: TRBJ2-7
CDR3 length: 13
V gene: TRBV2
CDR3 protein: CASTVANLNEQYF

J gene: TRBJ2-1
CDR3 length: 20
V gene: TRBV6-2/TRBV6-3
CDR3 protein: CASSYSPDLGTTSVINEQFF

J gene: TRBJ2-7
CDR3 length: 14
V gene: TRBV20-1
CDR3 protein: CSASGAGPRYERYF

J gene: TRBJ2-1
CDR3 length: 15
V gene: TRBV19
CDR3 protein: CASSARLAGANEQFF

J gene: TRBJ2-7
CDR3 length: 16
V gene: TRBV2
CDR3 protein: CASRELLGQPNYEQYF

J gene: TRBJ2-1
CDR3 length: 17
V gene: TRBV7-9
CDR3 protein: CASSSTRLGTAYNEQFF

J gene: TRBJ2-2
CDR3 length: 16
V gene: TRBV18
CDR3 protein: CASSPGGTGGTGELFF

J gene: TRBJ2-1
CDR3 length: 12
V gene: TRBV12-5
CDR3 protein: CASGLHGNEQFF

J gene: TRBJ2-3
CDR3 length: 16
V gene: TRBV12-3/TRBV12-4
CDR3 protein: CASSLRRTGSTDTQYF

J gene: TRBJ2-5
CDR3 length: 13
V gene: TRBV14
CDR3 protein: CASSLPGVETQYF

J gene: TRBJ1-4
CDR3 length: 15
V gene: TRBV14
CDR3 protein: CASSQGAASGEKLFF

J gene: TRBJ2-2
CDR3 length: 15
V gene: TRBV6-1
CDR3 protein: CASSEVIGQTGELFF

J gene: TRBJ2-7
CDR3 length: 13
V gene: TRBV20-1
CDR3 protein: CSAMPDGSYEQYF

J gene: TRBJ1-1
CDR3 length: 15
V gene: TRBV5-4
CDR3 protein: CASSAVMGKSTEAFF

J gene: TRBJ1-3
CDR3 length: 13
V gene: TRBV6-1
CDR3 protein: CASSELNGNTIYF

J gene: TRBJ1-6
CDR3 length: 14
V gene: TRBV5-8
CDR3 protein: CASSPGTGDSPLHF

J gene: TRBJ2-1
CDR3 length: 17
V gene: TRBV7-2
CDR3 protein: CASSLWVGAGPYNEQFF

J gene: TRBJ2-5
CDR3 length: 15
V gene: TRBV4-1
CDR3 protein: CASSQGGHQQETQYF

J gene: TRBJ1-3
CDR3 length: 16
V gene: TRBV3-1
CDR3 protein: CASSQVYRGAGNTIYF

J gene: TRBJ2-3
CDR3 length: 14
V gene: TRBV7-9
CDR3 protein: CASSLALSTDTQYF

J gene: TRBJ2-1
CDR3 length: 13
V gene: TRBV20-1
CDR3 protein: CSARGTSESEQFF

J gene: TRBJ1-4
CDR3 length: 13
V gene: TRBV29-1
CDR3 protein: CSVSLVGDEKLFF

J gene: TRBJ1-5
CDR3 length: 16
V gene: TRBV2
CDR3 protein: CASAPLEGSLNQPQHF

J gene: TRBJ2-5
CDR3 length: 18
V gene: TRBV11-3
CDR3 protein: CASSLRLAGVRKQETQYF